This T cell receptor beta chain was recovered during a study of CD8+CD57+ T cells in acquired aplastic anemia. Germline V gene sequence: CDR1 ENHRY, CDR2 SYGVKD. Between the trimmed V and J ends, which lost 4 bases and 0 bases, there was a span of 6 bases. There are 13 residues in the CDR3. The template for TCR beta VDJ and CDR3 sequence profiling was genomic DNA. TCRdb re-analysed the reads in MiXCR, keeping a single row per CDR3 protein. The sample records about 200,000 distinct CDR3 sequences, less than 75% being singletons. Whoever was chosen for sequencing had shown CD8+CD57+ cell expansion by flow cytometry. Each patient gave a blood sample that was collected before any therapy had been received.

Sequencing was performed on sorted CD4+, CD8+, or CD8+CD57+ T cells (not recorded which) from PBMCs. This TCR was sampled from a human donor with aplastic anemia. The J gene is TRBJ1-1, the V gene TRBV10-3; tentatively, D is TRBD1 (6 bases). CDR3 coding DNA: TGTGCCATCAGTGGGACAGTGAACACTGAAGCTTTCTTT. Protein: CAISGTVNTEAFF.